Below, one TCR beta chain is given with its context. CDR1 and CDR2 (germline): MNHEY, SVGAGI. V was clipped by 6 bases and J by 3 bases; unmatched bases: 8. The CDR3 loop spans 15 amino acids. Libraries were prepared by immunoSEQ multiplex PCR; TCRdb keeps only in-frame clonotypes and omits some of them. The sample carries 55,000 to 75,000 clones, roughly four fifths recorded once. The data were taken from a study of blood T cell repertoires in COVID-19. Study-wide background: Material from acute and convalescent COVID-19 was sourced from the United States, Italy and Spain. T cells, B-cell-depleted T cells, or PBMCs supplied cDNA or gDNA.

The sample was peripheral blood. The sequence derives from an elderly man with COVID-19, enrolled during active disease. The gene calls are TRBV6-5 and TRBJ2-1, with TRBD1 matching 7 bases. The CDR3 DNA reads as TGTGCCAGCAGCTTGGACAGGAGATACTACAATGAGCAGTTCTTC. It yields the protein CASSLDRRYYNEQFF.